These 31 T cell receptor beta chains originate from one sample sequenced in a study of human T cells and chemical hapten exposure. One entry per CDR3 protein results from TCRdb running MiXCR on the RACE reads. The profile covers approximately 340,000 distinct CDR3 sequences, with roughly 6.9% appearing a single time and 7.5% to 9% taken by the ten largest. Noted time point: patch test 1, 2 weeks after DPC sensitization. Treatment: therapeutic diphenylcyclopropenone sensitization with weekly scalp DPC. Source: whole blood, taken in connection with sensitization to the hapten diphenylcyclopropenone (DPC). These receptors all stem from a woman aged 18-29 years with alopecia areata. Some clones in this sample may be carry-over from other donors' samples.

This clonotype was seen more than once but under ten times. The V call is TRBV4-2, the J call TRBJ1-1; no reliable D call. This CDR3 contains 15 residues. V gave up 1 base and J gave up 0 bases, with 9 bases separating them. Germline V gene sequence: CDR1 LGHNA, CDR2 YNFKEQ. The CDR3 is CASSQGPGMNTEAFF. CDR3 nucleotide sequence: TGTGCCAGCAGCCAAGGTCCAGGAATGAACACTGAAGCTTTCTTT.

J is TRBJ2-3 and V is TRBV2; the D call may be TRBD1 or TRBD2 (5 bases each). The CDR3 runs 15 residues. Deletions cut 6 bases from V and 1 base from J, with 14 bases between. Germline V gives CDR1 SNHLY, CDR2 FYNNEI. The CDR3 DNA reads TGTGCCAGCAGGGGACCCAACCTCGGCACAGATACGCAGTATTTT. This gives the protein CASRGPNLGTDTQYF.

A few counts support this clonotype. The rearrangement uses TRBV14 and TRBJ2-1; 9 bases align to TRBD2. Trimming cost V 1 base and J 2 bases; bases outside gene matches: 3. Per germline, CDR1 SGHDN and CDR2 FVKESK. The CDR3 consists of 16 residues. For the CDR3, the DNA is TGTGCCAGCAGCCAAGTAGCGGGGGCAACCTACAATGAGCAGTTCTTC. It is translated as CASSQVAGATYNEQFF. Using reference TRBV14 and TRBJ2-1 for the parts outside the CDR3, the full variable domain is EAGVTQFPSHSVIEKGQTVTLRCDPISGHDNLYWYRRVMGKEIKFLLHFVKESKQDESGMPNNRFLAERTGGTYSTLKVQPAELEDSGVYFCASSQVAGATYNEQFFGPGTRLTVL.

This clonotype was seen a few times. The CDR3 is CASSYSGGGTLPSSYNEQFF. CDR3 in DNA: TGTGCCAGCAGTTACTCGGGAGGGGGGACGTTACCGAGCTCCTACAATGAGCAGTTCTTC. The chain uses TRBV6-2 or TRBV6-3 and TRBJ2-1, with a weak D call TRBD2 (7 bases). The V and J ends lost 0 bases and 0 bases respectively, with 21 bases between them. CDR3 length equals 20 residues. CDR1 MNHEY and CDR2 SVGEGT come from the germline V gene.

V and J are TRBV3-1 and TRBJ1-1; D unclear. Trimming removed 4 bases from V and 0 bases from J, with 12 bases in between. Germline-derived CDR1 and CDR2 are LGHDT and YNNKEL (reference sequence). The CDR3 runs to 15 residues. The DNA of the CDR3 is TGTGCCAGCAGCCCCTTGCGAAATCTGAACACTGAAGCTTTCTTT. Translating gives CASSPLRNLNTEAFF. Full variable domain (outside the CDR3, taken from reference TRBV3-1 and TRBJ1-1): DTAVSQTPKYLVTQMGNDKSIKCEQNLGHDTMYWYKQDSKKFLKIMFSYNNKELIINETVPNRFSPKSPDKAHLNLHINSLELGDSAVYFCASSPLRNLNTEAFFGQGTRLTVV.

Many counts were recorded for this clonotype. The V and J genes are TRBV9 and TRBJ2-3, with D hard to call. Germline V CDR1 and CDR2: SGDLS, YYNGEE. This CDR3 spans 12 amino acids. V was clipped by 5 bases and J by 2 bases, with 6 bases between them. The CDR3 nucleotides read TGTGCCAGCAGGGCCTTCACAGATACGCAGTATTTT. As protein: CASRAFTDTQYF.

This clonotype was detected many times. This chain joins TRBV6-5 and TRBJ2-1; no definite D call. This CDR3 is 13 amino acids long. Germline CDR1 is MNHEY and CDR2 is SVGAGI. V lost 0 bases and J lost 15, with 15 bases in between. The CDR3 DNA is TGTGCCAGCAGTTACTCGAGGCAGCCCTTGCCGTTCTTC. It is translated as CASSYSRQPLPFF.

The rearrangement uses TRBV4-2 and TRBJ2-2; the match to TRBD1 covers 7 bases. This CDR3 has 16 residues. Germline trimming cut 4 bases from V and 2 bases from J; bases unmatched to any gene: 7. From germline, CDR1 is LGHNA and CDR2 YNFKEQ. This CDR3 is CASSLGTVGNTGELFF. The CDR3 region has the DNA TGTGCCAGCAGCCTTGGGACAGTTGGAAACACCGGGGAGCTGTTTTTT.

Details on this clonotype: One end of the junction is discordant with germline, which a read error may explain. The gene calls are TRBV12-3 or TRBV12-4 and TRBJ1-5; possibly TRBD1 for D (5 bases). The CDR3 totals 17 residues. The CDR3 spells CGSSFRVGVASNQPQHF. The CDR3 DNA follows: TGTGGCAGCAGTTTTAGGGTAGGGGTAGCGAGCAATCAGCCCCAGCATTTT.

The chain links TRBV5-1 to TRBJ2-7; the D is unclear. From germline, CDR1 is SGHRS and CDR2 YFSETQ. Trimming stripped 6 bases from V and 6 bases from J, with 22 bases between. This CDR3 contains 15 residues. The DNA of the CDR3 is TGCGCCAGCAAGTCTGCAGAGTCCCTAAACCTCGAGCAGTACTTC. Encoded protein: CASKSAESLNLEQYF.

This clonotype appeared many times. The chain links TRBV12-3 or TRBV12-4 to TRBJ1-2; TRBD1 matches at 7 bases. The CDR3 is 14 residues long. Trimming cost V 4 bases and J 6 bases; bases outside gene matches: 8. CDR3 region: CASSYTGVMDGYTF. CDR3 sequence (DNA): TGTGCCAGCAGTTACACAGGGGTGATGGATGGCTACACCTTC.

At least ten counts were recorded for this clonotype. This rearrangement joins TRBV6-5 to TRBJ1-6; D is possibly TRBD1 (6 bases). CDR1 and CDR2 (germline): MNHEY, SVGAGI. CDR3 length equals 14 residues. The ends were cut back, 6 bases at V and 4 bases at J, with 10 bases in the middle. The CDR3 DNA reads TGTGCCAGCAGGTTACAGGGTTATAATTCACCCCTCCACTTT. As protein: CASRLQGYNSPLHF.

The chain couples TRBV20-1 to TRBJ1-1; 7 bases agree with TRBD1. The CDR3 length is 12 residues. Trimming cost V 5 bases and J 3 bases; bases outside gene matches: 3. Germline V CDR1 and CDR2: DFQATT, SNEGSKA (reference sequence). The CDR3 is CSAGDSYTEAFF. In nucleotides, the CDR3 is TGCAGTGCTGGGGACAGCTACACTGAAGCTTTCTTT.

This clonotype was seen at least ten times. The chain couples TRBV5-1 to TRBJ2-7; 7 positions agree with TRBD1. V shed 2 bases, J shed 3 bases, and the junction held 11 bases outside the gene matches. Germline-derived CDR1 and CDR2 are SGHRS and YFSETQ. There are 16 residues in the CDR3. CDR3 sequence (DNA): TGCGCCAGCAGCTTCAAGACAGGGCAAGCGTTCTACGAGCAGTACTTC. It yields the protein CASSFKTGQAFYEQYF.

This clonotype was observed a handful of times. CDR3 DNA: TGTGCCAGCAGTTACCGGCGGGGGCAAGAGACCCAGTACTTC. It translates to CASSYRRGQETQYF. V is TRBV6-6 and J is TRBJ2-5; 7 nucleotides agree with TRBD2. The CDR3 sequence is 14 residues long. CDR1 and CDR2 (germline): MNHNY, SVGAGI (reference sequence). The V and J ends lost 2 bases and 2 bases, in that order; junction bases with no gene match: 2.

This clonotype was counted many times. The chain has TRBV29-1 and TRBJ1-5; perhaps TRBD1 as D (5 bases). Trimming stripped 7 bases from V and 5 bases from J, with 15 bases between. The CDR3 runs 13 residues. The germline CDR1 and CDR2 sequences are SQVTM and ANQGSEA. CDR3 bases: TGCAGCGAAATGACAGACAGCGATCAGCCCCAGCATTTT. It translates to CSEMTDSDQPQHF.

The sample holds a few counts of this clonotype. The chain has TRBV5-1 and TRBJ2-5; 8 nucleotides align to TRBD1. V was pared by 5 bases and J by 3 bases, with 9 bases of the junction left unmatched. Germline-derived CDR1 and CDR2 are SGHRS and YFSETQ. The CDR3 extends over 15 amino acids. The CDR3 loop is CASRGTGISEETQYF. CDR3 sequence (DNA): TGCGCCAGCAGGGGGACAGGAATTAGCGAAGAGACCCAGTACTTC. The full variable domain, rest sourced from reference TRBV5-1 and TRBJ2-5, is KAGVTQTPRYLIKTRGQQVTLSCSPISGHRSVSWYQQTPGQGLQFLFEYFSETQRNKGNFPGRFSGRQFSNSRSEMNVSTLELGDSALYLCASRGTGISEETQYFGPGTRLLVL.

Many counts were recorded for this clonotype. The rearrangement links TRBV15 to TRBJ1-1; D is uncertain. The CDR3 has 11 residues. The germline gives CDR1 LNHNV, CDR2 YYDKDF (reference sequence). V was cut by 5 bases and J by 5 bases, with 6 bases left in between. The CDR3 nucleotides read TGTGCCACCAGCGTAGGAACTGAAGCTTTCTTT. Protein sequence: CATSVGTEAFF.

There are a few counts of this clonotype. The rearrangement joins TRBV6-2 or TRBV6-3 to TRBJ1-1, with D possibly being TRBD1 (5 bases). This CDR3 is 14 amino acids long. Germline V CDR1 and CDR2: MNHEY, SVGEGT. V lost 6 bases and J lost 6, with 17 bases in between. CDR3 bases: TGTGCCAGCAGACCTCAGGGTAAGATGCCTGAAGCTTTCTTT. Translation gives CASRPQGKMPEAFF.

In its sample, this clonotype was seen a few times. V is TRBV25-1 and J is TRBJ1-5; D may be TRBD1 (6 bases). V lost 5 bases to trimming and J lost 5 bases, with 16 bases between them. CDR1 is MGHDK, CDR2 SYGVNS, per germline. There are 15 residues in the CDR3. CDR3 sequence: CASSPFEEGDQPQHF. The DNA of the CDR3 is TGTGCCAGCAGTCCGTTTGAGGAGGGGGATCAGCCCCAGCATTTT.

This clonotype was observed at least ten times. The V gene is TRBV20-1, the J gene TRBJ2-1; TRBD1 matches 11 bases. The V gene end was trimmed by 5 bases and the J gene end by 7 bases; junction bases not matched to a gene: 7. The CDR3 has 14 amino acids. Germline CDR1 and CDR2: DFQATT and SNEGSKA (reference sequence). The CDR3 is CSAGSGTGGNEQFF. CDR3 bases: TGCAGTGCTGGGTCCGGGACAGGGGGAAATGAGCAGTTCTTC.

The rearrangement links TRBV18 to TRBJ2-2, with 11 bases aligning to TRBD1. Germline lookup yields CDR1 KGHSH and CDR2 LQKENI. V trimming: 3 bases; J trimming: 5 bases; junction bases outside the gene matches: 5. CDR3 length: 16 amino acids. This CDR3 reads CASSPAGTGGTGELFF. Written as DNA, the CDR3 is TGTGCCAGCTCACCTGCCGGGACAGGGGGAACCGGGGAGCTGTTTTTT.

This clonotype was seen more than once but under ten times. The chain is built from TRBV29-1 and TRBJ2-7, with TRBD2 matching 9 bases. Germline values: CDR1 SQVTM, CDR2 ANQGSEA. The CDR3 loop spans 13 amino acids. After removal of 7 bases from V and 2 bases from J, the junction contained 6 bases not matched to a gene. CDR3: CSASAGGAYEQYF. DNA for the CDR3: TGCAGCGCCTCAGCGGGGGGAGCCTACGAGCAGTACTTC.

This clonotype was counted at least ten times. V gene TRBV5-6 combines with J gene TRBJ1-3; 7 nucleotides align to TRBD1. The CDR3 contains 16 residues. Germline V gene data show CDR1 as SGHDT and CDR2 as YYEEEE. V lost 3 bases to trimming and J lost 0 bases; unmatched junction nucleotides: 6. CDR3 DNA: TGTGCCAGCAGCTCGCTGGACAGGAGCTCTGGAAACACCATATATTTT. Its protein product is CASSSLDRSSGNTIYF.

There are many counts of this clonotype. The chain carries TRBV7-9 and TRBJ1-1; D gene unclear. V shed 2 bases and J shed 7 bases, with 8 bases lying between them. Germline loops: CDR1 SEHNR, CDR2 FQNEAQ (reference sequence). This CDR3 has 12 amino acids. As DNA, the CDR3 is TGTGCCAGCAGCTTAAACAACGGTGAAGCTTTCTTT. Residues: CASSLNNGEAFF.

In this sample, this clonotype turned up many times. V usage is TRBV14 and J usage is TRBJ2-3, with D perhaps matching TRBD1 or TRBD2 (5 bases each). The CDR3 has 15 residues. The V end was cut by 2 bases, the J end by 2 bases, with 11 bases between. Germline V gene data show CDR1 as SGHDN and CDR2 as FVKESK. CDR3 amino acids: CASSQQRGSTDTQYF. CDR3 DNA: TGTGCCAGCAGCCAACAGAGGGGATCCACAGATACGCAGTATTTT.

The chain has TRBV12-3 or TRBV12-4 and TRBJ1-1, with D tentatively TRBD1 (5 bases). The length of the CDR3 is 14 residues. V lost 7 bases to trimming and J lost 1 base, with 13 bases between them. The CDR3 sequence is CASNPDIENTEAFF. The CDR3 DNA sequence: TGTGCCAGCAACCCGGACATAGAGAACACTGAAGCTTTCTTT.

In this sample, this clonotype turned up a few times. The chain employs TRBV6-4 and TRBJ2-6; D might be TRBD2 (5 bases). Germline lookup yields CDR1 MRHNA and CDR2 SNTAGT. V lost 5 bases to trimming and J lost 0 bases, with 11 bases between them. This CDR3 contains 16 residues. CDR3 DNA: TGTGCCAGCAGTCAGGACGGGAACTCTGGGGCCAACGTCCTGACTTTC. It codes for CASSQDGNSGANVLTF.

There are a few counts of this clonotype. CDR3 region: CASKRTARQGNTGELFF. As DNA, the CDR3 is TGTGCCAGCAAACGAACGGCGAGACAGGGGAACACCGGGGAGCTGTTTTTT. This sequence joins TRBV7-9 and TRBJ2-2; TRBD1 aligns across 7 bases. This CDR3 comprises 17 residues. Per germline, CDR1 SEHNR and CDR2 FQNEAQ (reference sequence). The V and J ends lost 7 bases and 1 base, in that order; junction bases with no gene match: 12. Together with reference TRBV7-9 and TRBJ2-2, the CDR3 gives the full variable domain: DTGVSQNPRHKITKRGQNVTFRCDPISEHNRLYWYRQTLGQGPEFLTYFQNEAQLEKSRLLSDRFSAERPKGSFSTLEIQRTEQGDSAMYLCASKRTARQGNTGELFFGEGSRLTVL.

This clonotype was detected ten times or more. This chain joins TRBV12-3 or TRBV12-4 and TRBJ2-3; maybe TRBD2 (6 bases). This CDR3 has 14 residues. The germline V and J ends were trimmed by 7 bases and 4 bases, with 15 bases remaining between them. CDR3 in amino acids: CASISTSLSDTQYF. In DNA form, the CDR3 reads TGTGCCAGCATTTCGACTAGTTTATCAGATACGCAGTATTTT.

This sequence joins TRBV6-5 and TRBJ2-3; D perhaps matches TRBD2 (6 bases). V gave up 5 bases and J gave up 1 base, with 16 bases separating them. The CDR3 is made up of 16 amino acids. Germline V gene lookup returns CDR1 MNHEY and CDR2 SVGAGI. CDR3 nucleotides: TGTGCCAGCAGTGCCTCTATGCGGGGTGGCACAGATACGCAGTATTTT. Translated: CASSASMRGGTDTQYF.